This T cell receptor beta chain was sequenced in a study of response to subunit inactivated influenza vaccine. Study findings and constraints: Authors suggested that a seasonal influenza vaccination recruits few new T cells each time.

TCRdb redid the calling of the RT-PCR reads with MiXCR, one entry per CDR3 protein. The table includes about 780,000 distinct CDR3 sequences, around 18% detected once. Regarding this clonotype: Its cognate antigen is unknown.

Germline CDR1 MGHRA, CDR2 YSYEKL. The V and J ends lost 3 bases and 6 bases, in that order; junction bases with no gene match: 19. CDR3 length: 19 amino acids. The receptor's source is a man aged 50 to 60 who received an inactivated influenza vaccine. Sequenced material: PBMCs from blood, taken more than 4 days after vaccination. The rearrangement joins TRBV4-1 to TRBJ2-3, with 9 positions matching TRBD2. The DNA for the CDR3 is TGCGCCAGCAGCCACACCTGGAGGGTCGTGGCGGGGGGGCCCGATACGCAGTATTTT. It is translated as CASSHTWRVVAGGPDTQYF.